This TCR beta chain originates from a study of blood T cell repertoires in COVID-19. About the research overall: The cDNA or gDNA used as material had been derived from T cells, B-cell-depleted T cells, or PBMCs.

Recruits, aged about 18 to 95 years, lived in around 24 US areas. This CDR3 contains 14 residues. Germline V gives CDR1 SGHTA, CDR2 FQGNSA. J gave up 1 base and V 10 bases, and 7 bases lay outside the gene matches. Authors' analysis steps: Estimates of nucleated cell counts were drawn from the amplification of reference gene primers. Repertoires were generated with immunoSEQ multiplex PCR, while TCRdb's copy carries only in-frame clones and drops some. V and J calls and clone size are given by that table; D and trimming were obtained from the DNA. The table lists around 78,000 clones, roughly 91% of them singletons, with approximately 1% in the top ten.

The source of this sequence is a woman aged 45 to 65 with acute COVID-19. The specimen sequenced was PBMCs or T cells enriched from blood (not recorded which). The V gene is TRBV7-2, the J gene TRBJ1-5; 7 nucleotides agree with TRBD1. The CDR3 spells CAIQGGESNQPQHF. As DNA, the CDR3 is TGTGCCATTCAAGGGGGCGAAAGCAATCAGCCCCAGCATTTT.